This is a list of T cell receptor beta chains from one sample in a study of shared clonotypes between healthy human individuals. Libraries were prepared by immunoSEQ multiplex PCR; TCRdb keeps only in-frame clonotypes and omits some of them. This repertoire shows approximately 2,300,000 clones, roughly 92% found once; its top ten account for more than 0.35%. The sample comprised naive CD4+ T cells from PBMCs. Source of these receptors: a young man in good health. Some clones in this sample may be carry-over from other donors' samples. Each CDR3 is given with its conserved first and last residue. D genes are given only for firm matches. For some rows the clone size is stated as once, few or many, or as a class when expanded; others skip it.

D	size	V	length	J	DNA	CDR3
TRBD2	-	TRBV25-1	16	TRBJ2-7	TGTGCCAGCAGCGATCCGACTAGCAAGGGGACCTACGAGCAGTACTTC	CASSDPTSKGTYEQYF
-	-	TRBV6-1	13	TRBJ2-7	TGTGCCAGCAGTCGACTAGATGCCTACGAGCAGTACTTC	CASSRLDAYEQYF
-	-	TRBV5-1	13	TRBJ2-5	TGCGCCAGCAGAGGGGGGCCTGGGGAGACCCAGTACTTC	CASRGGPGETQYF
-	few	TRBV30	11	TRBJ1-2	TGTGCCTGGGGAGGTGGCTATGGCTACACCTTC	CAWGGGYGYTF
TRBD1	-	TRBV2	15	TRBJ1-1	TGTGCCAGCAGTCCTCAGGGGGCCGGGAGCACTGAAGCTTTCTTT	CASSPQGAGSTEAFF
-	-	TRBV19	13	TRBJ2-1	TGTGCCAGTACACTTGGGGAGTTGGGTTCCCAGGTCTTC	CASTLGELGSQVF
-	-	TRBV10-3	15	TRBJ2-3	TGTGCCATCACCGCGAGCGGGTCTAGCACAGATACGCAGTATTTT	CAITASGSSTDTQYF
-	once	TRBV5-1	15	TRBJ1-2	TGCGCCAGCAGCTTGGTCTCCGGCGGAGAATATGGCTACACCTTC	CASSLVSGGEYGYTF
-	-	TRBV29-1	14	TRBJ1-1	TGCAGCGTGCCCCCCGGACAGAAGAACACTGAAGCTTTCTTT	CSVPPGQKNTEAFF
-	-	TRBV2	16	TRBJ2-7	TGTGCCAGCAGTGAAGCAGTCTCCGGTAGCTCCTACGAGCAGTACTTC	CASSEAVSGSSYEQYF
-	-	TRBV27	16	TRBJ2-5	TGTGCCAGCAGCCCTACCCGACTCGACTTATCGGAGACCCAGTACTTC	CASSPTRLDLSETQYF
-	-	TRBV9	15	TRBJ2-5	TGTGCCAGCAGCGTAGTTGGGGGCGGCTGGGAGACCCAGTACTTC	CASSVVGGGWETQYF
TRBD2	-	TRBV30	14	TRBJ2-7	TGTGCCTGGAGTGTTGGCGGGAGTACCGACGAGCAGTACTTC	CAWSVGGSTDEQYF
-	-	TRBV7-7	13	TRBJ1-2	TGTGCCAGCAGCCCCACGGTAGGCGCTGGCTACACCTTC	CASSPTVGAGYTF
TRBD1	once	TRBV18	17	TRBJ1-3	TGTGCCAGCTCACAATTACCGACAGGGAGCTCTGGAAACACCATATATTTT	CASSQLPTGSSGNTIYF
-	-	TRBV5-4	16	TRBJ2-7	TGTGCCAGCAGCTTAGGTGCGGACCGGAGCTCCTACGAGCAGTACTTC	CASSLGADRSSYEQYF
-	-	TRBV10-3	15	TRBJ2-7	TGTGCCATCAGTCTGGGCGACAAGGCCTCCTACGAGCAGTACTTC	CAISLGDKASYEQYF
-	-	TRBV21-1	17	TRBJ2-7	TGTGCCAGCAGCAAAGATGCTGAAGCGGGAGGGCCCCACGAGCAGTACTTC	CASSKDAEAGGPHEQYF
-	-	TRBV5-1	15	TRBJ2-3	TGCGCCAGCAGCTTGGATCGGGCCTTCACAGATACGCAGTATTTT	CASSLDRAFTDTQYF
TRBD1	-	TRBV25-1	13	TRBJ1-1	TGTGCCAGCAGTGAACCGGGACAGACTGAAGCTTTCTTT	CASSEPGQTEAFF
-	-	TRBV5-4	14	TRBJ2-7	TGTGCCAGCAGCTTGGTCGGCTTCACCTACGAGCAGTACTTC	CASSLVGFTYEQYF
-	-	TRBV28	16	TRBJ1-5	TGTGCCAGCAGACAAGGGAGGGCGGGGAAATTTCAGCCCCAGCATTTT	CASRQGRAGKFQPQHF
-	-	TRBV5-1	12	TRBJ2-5	TGCGCCAGCAGCAACGTCCAAGAGACCCAGTACTTC	CASSNVQETQYF
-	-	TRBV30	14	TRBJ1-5	TGTGCCTGGAGTGCCGGCAGGGGCCATCAGCCCCAGCATTTT	CAWSAGRGHQPQHF
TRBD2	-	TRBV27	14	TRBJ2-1	TGTGCCAGCGGTCGGACTAGCGGGATCTATGAGCAGTTCTTC	CASGRTSGIYEQFF
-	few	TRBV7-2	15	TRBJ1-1	TGTGCCAGCAGCTTAGCGGGGCTGTCGAACACTGAAGCTTTCTTT	CASSLAGLSNTEAFF
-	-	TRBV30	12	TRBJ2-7	TGTGCCTGGAGTTCCCAGGGCTACGAGCAGTACTTC	CAWSSQGYEQYF
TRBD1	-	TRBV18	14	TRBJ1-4	TGTGCCAGCTCCACGACAGGGGCTAATGAAAAACTGTTTTTT	CASSTTGANEKLFF
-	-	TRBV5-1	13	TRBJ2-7	TGCGCCAGCAGCGAGCCGGCTCGGGGCGAGCAGTACTTC	CASSEPARGEQYF
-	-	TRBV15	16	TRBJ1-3	TGTGCCACCAGCAGAGATCCGAGGGCCTCTGGAAACACCATATATTTT	CATSRDPRASGNTIYF
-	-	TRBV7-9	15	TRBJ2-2	TGTGCCAGCAGCCCCAGGGACCAAGGCACCGGGGAGCTGTTTTTT	CASSPRDQGTGELFF
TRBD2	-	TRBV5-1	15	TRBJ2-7	TGCGCCAGCAGCCCGGGACTAGCGGGCCGATACGAGCAGTACTTC	CASSPGLAGRYEQYF
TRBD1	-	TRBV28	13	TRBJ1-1	TGTGCCAGCACAGAGGGGGCGCGAGGTGAAGCTTTCTTT	CASTEGARGEAFF
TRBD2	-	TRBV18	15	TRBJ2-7	TGTGCCAGCTCACCTTCCTCGGGAGGTGCGCACGAGCAGTACTTC	CASSPSSGGAHEQYF
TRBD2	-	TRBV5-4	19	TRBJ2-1	TGTGCCAGCAGCTTGGGCCCAACCAGACTAGCGGGAGGCGACAATGAGCAGTTCTTC	CASSLGPTRLAGGDNEQFF